These T cell receptor beta chains were read from a single sample in a study of T and B cells in COVID-19 patients. TCRdb analysed the multiplex PCR reads with MiXCR anew, one entry per CDR3 protein. The table records some 11,000 distinct CDR3 sequences, over 30% of them present only once. The source material was blood. These receptors were taken from a human donor with active COVID-19. Both conserved end residues are part of each CDR3. A D gene is named only where the DNA matches it firmly. Expanded clones get a size class; other rows say once, few or many, or leave the size out.

TRBV5-1	.	TRBJ2-5	.	CASGAGEIRETQYF	TGCGCCAGCGGGGCTGGGGAGATTAGGGAGACCCAGTACTTC
TRBV5-1	.	TRBJ2-3	.	CASSRDTDTQYF	TGCGCCAGCAGCAGGGACACAGATACGCAGTATTTT
TRBV6-2/TRBV6-3	.	TRBJ1-2	.	CASSSSYGYTF	TGTGCCAGCAGCTCCTCTTACGGCTACACCTTC
TRBV7-2	.	TRBJ1-5	few	CASSPDRWQPQHF	TGTGCCAGCAGCCCCGACCGCTGGCAGCCCCAGCATTTT
TRBV7-9	.	TRBJ1-2	.	CASSFITGPHYGYTF	TGTGCCAGCAGCTTCATCACAGGACCCCACTATGGCTACACCTTC
TRBV12-3/TRBV12-4	.	TRBJ1-3	.	CASSTRNTIYF	TGTGCCAGCAGCACGAGAAACACCATATATTTT
TRBV27	.	TRBJ2-3	medium-sized	CASKRLRTGEDTQYF	TGTGCCAGCAAACGACTTAGGACCGGGGAGGATACGCAGTATTTT
TRBV5-4	.	TRBJ2-3	medium-sized	CASSLEGTDTQYF	TGTGCCAGCAGCTTGGAGGGCACAGATACGCAGTATTTT
TRBV6-6	.	TRBJ2-1	.	CASRQGDYNEQFF	TGTGCCAGCAGACAGGGAGACTACAATGAGCAGTTCTTC
TRBV7-2	.	TRBJ2-2	.	CASSLVRTGELFF	TGTGCCAGCAGCTTAGTCCGGACCGGGGAGCTGTTTTTT
TRBV7-9	.	TRBJ2-1	.	CASSSTAAFRDSYNEQFF	TGTGCCAGCAGCTCTACAGCAGCTTTTCGGGACTCCTACAATGAGCAGTTCTTC
TRBV24-1	.	TRBJ2-1	.	CATSDPKGGSYNEQFF	TGTGCCACCAGTGACCCTAAGGGGGGGTCCTACAATGAGCAGTTCTTC
TRBV20-1	.	TRBJ2-7	.	CSARRPGRYYEQYF	TGCAGTGCTAGGCGGCCGGGTCGATACTACGAGCAGTACTTC
TRBV6-5	.	TRBJ1-1	few	CASSYSQRMNTEAFF	TGTGCCAGCAGTTACTCTCAACGGATGAACACTGAAGCTTTCTTT
TRBV20-1	TRBD2	TRBJ2-1	.	CSARRLAAYNEQFF	TGCAGTGCTAGGAGACTAGCAGCCTACAATGAGCAGTTCTTC
TRBV18	.	TRBJ2-3	medium-sized	CASSPVPYDTDTQYF	TGTGCCAGCTCACCAGTTCCCTATGACACAGATACGCAGTATTTT
TRBV12-3/TRBV12-4	.	TRBJ2-7	.	CASSLWVHEQYF	TGTGCCAGCAGTTTATGGGTACACGAGCAGTACTTC
TRBV5-6	.	TRBJ2-4	.	CASSPFRDGIAKNIQYF	TGTGCCAGCAGCCCCTTCCGGGACGGAATAGCCAAAAACATTCAGTACTTC
TRBV5-1	TRBD2	TRBJ2-2	.	CASSQSGGYTGELFF	TGCGCCAGCAGCCAAAGCGGGGGGTACACCGGGGAGCTGTTTTTT
TRBV12-3/TRBV12-4	.	TRBJ2-7	.	CASSPGQPPVDYEQYF	TGTGCCAGCAGTCCTGGACAGCCACCGGTGGACTACGAGCAGTACTTC